These 8 T cell receptor beta chains originate from one sample sequenced in a study of shared clonotypes between healthy human individuals. TCRdb's table, derived via immunoSEQ multiplex PCR, lists solely in-frame clones and lacks some. The data contain about 820,000 clones, roughly 92% of them singletons. Cells designated naive CD8 were CD45RO-negative and were positively selected for CCR7, with terminally differentiated effector memory CD45RA+ cells excluded. Sequencing input: naive CD8+ T cells sorted from blood. The receptors were gathered from a man younger than 40 in good health.

The genes are TRBV28 and TRBJ1-2; 7 nucleotides align to TRBD1. From germline, CDR1 is MDHEN and CDR2 SYDVKM. V shed 6 bases, J shed 10 bases, and the junction held 11 bases outside the gene matches. This CDR3 has 13 residues. Written as DNA, the CDR3 is TGTGCCAGCAGCAGCGGGAATGACAGGGACTACACCTTC. This translates into CASSSGNDRDYTF.

The chain links TRBV27 to TRBJ2-7; TRBD1 matches at 9 bases. V lost 7 bases, J lost 3 bases, and 4 bases stayed unmatched. The germline V gene encodes CDR1 MNHEY and CDR2 SMNVEV (reference sequence). The CDR3 contains 13 residues. The CDR3 loop reads CASIRDRDYEQYF. Here the CDR3 DNA reads TGTGCCAGCATCCGGGACAGGGACTACGAGCAGTACTTC.

The CDR3 DNA reads as TGTGCCAGCAGCCAGATGACTAGCGGGAGTGGAACCGGGGAGCTGTTTTTT. This codes for CASSQMTSGSGTGELFF. V and J are TRBV14 and TRBJ2-2; the match to TRBD2 covers 12 bases. Germline loops: CDR1 SGHDN, CDR2 FVKESK. The CDR3 is made up of 17 amino acids. Unmatched junction bases numbered 7, after V lost 3 bases and J lost 5 bases.

This clone appeared once. The chain couples TRBV29-1 to TRBJ2-1, with D maybe TRBD2 (6 bases). This CDR3 contains 14 residues. Germline V lookup: CDR1 SQVTM, CDR2 ANQGSEA. V lost 6 bases and J 1 base, leaving 13 bases between the germline ends. The CDR3 loop reads CSVTGEESYNEQFF. The CDR3, as DNA: TGCAGCGTGACGGGAGAGGAATCCTACAATGAGCAGTTCTTC.

This clone was observed once. At one boundary the junction diverges from the germline segment, which might be a read error. V gene TRBV4-1 combines with J gene TRBJ1-1; D is unclear. Per germline, CDR1 MGHRA and CDR2 YSYEKL. The CDR3 consists of 13 residues. The CDR3 reads CASRQDPTTEAFF. The CDR3 bases are TGCGCCAGCAGGCAAGACCCCACCACTGAAGCTTTCTTT.

V usage is TRBV15 and J usage is TRBJ2-1; D might be TRBD2 (6 bases). Germline V gene lookup returns CDR1 LNHNV and CDR2 YYDKDF (reference sequence). Trimming took 7 bases from V and 7 from J, leaving 17 bases between them. The CDR3 has 14 residues. The CDR3 sequence is CATNPGGESNEQFF. The CDR3 DNA reads TGTGCCACCAACCCCGGGGGTGAGTCGAATGAGCAGTTCTTC.

With regard to this clone: A far more abundant clone sits one base away, making this likely a read error. The chain recombines TRBV7-8 with TRBJ2-7; 13 positions match TRBD2. The CDR3 totals 15 residues. Trimming at V came to 5 bases and at J to 4 bases, leaving 5 bases not matched to a gene. Germline V gene data show CDR1 as SGHVS and CDR2 as FQNEAQ. In DNA form, the CDR3 reads TGTGCCAGCAGCCTAGGACTAGCGGGAGTGTACGAGCAGTACTTC. This sequence encodes CASSLGLAGVYEQYF.

V usage is TRBV5-3 and J usage is TRBJ2-1, with 12 bases matching TRBD2. Being an ORF, TRBV5-3 has a function that is uncertain. V dropped 3 bases and J dropped 0; count of bases not matched to a gene: 10. The CDR3 runs 19 residues. CDR3 sequence: CARSYGLAGSPSSYNEQFF. CDR3 nucleotide sequence: TGTGCCAGAAGCTACGGACTAGCGGGGAGCCCGAGCTCCTACAATGAGCAGTTCTTC.